The sequence of this T cell receptor beta chain was determined in a study of T cell clonality in common variable immunodeficiency. Points from the study as a whole: Fewer deletions and N-nucleotide insertions were reportedly seen in common variable immunodeficiency TCR beta sequences. CVID subjects had higher TCRbeta clonality than healthy controls, most marked in about a third.

Blood samples were heparinized, about 4.5 to 8 ml per donor. Data came from immunoSEQ multiplex PCR; TCRdb stores just in-frame clones and leaves some out. Listed here are about 33,000 clones without any singletons, the top ten holding around 4.6%. With respect to this clone: Its antigen is unknown.

The origin of this receptor is a person aged 18 to 75 in good health. The sequencing input was peripheral blood mononuclear cells.

The CDR3 sequence is CASSEQGKSGANVLFF. The CDR3 bases that were read are TGTGCCAGCAGTGAACAGGGTAAATCTGGGGCCAACGTA. J is TRBJ1-4 and V is TRBV2, with TRBD1 as a possible D gene (5 bases). The DNA ends 3 residues before the CDR3 does, and the rest of the CDR3 is filled in from the germline J gene. CDR3 length equals 16 residues. Germline V gene data show CDR1 as SNHLY and CDR2 as FYNNEI.